This T cell receptor beta chain was sequenced during a study of human T cells and chemical hapten exposure. Overall study: Patients having alopecia areata, totalis or universalis were mostly female. Across samples, TCR yields varied, mostly owing to small differences in pooled library volumes. The study, taken as a whole, reports: Counts of TCRs expanded at PT1 correlated positively with patch test score.

This clonotype showed up just a few times. The antigen remains unidentified. As originally analysed: There were a median of approximately 96,000 TCRs per sample, with a range from about 23,224 to 750,000. TCRdb ran MiXCR on the RACE reads and lists one entry per CDR3 protein. The V and J calls reflect TCRdb's pipeline rather than the authors' work. Counted here are 120,000 to 150,000 distinct CDR3 sequences, about 12% occurring once; the ten biggest clones make up less than 1.5%. V gave up 7 bases and J gave up 0 bases; unmatched junction bases: 18. The CDR3 length is 18 residues. The germline gives CDR1 SGHRS, CDR2 YFSETQ. This sample's time point: patch test 2, 6 weeks after DPC sensitization. Sample treatment: therapeutic diphenylcyclopropenone sensitization with weekly scalp DPC.

The specimen comprised whole blood, sampled in connection with sensitization to the hapten diphenylcyclopropenone (DPC). This receptor was obtained from a woman in her forties or fifties with alopecia areata. Some clones in this sample may be carry-over from other donors' samples. The chain uses TRBV5-1 and TRBJ1-1; TRBD1 aligns across 7 bases. The CDR3 coding sequence is TGCGCCAGCGCATTAAATCCGACAGGGTTAAATATGAACACTGAAGCTTTCTTT. Its translation is CASALNPTGLNMNTEAFF.